Listed below are T cell receptor beta chains from one sample, sequenced in a study of T cell repertoires in aging, cancer and after chemotherapy. TCRdb re-derived calls from the multiplex PCR reads in MiXCR, one entry per CDR3 protein. The table has under 3,000 distinct CDR3 sequences, 35% to 45% seen once. The sequenced material came from blood. The receptors shown here come from a human donor with a solid tumor. CDR3s include the opening cysteine and the closing phenylalanine or tryptophan. The D gene is left open where the match is weak. Clone sizes are given selectively: once, few, many, or a class where the clone is expanded.

cdr3_nt | cdr3_aa | clone_size | v_call | d_call | cdr3_length | j_call
TGTGCCAGCAGCTTAGAGGGGTTTGTAGGTACGCAGTATTTT | CASSLEGFVGTQYF | . | TRBV7-2 | . | 14 | TRBJ2-3
TGCAGCGTTGTGGGACTAGCCCTCTACGAGCAGTACTTC | CSVVGLALYEQYF | hyperexpanded | TRBV29-1 | TRBD2 | 13 | TRBJ2-7
TGTGCCAGCAGTTCCCCGGGACTGGAGGGAAATGAGCAGTTCTTC | CASSSPGLEGNEQFF | . | TRBV6-1 | . | 15 | TRBJ2-1
TGTGCCAGCAGTCAGGGACTAGCGGAGGTCAATGAGCAGTTCTTC | CASSQGLAEVNEQFF | few | TRBV6-5 | TRBD2 | 15 | TRBJ2-1
TGTGCCAGTTGGGACAGGGCGTCGTCTGGGGCCAACGTCCTGACTTTC | CASWDRASSGANVLTF | few | TRBV19 | TRBD1 | 16 | TRBJ2-6
TGTGCCAGCAGAACCTCGTACGAGCAGTACTTC | CASRTSYEQYF | . | TRBV6-5 | . | 11 | TRBJ2-7
TGTGCCAGCAGTTACGCTAGCGGGATAACGTTCACCGGGGAGCTGTTTTTT | CASSYASGITFTGELFF | . | TRBV6-2/TRBV6-3 | TRBD2 | 17 | TRBJ2-2
TGTGCCAGCAGCTGGGACCTCAGGGGGCTAAACTATGGCTACACCTTC | CASSWDLRGLNYGYTF | . | TRBV12-3/TRBV12-4 | TRBD1 | 16 | TRBJ1-2
TGTGCCAGCAGCTTACGGGGGTCTAGCGGGAATAGGTACGAGCAGTACTTC | CASSLRGSSGNRYEQYF | few | TRBV7-2 | TRBD2 | 17 | TRBJ2-7
TGTGCCAGCAGGGAAGGGACAGGGAGGTTTGAGCCCCAGCATTTT | CASREGTGRFEPQHF | . | TRBV12-3/TRBV12-4 | TRBD1 | 15 | TRBJ1-5
TGTGCCAGCAGTTCGCGGACCTCTAGCTCCTACGAGCAGTACTTC | CASSSRTSSSYEQYF | . | TRBV6-2/TRBV6-3 | . | 15 | TRBJ2-7
TGTGCCAGCAGTCCCGGGGACACTGGGGCCGATGAGCAGTTCTTC | CASSPGDTGADEQFF | . | TRBV6-5 | . | 15 | TRBJ2-1
TGTGCCAGCAGCTACAGGGGCCTGAGCACAGATACGCAGTATTTT | CASSYRGLSTDTQYF | . | TRBV7-2 | TRBD1 | 15 | TRBJ2-3
TGTGCCAGCTCACCCGAGACAGGGTCTGTCTACGAGCAGTACTTC | CASSPETGSVYEQYF | . | TRBV18 | TRBD1 | 15 | TRBJ2-7
TGTGCCACCAGCAGACAGGGCACAGGGTCACCCCTCCACTTT | CATSRQGTGSPLHF | few | TRBV15 | . | 14 | TRBJ1-6
TGTGCCAGCAGCTTAGCTGCTTTATCGGGGATCGGCGGCCAAGAGACCCAGTACTTC | CASSLAALSGIGGQETQYF | . | TRBV7-2 | . | 19 | TRBJ2-5
TGCGCCAGCAGCCAAGATCTAGCGGGAGGGTTGTTGGACTACGAGCAGTACTTC | CASSQDLAGGLLDYEQYF | . | TRBV4-3 | TRBD2 | 18 | TRBJ2-7
TGTGCCAGTAGTGTCCGGGACTACGAGCAGTACTTC | CASSVRDYEQYF | few | TRBV19 | . | 12 | TRBJ2-7
TGTGCCAGCAGCTTAGGTCCGGCTTCTGGAAACACCATATATTTT | CASSLGPASGNTIYF | few | TRBV7-6 | . | 15 | TRBJ1-3
TGTGCCAGCAGCTTAGAACAGGGGGCGGCCTACGAGCAGTACTTC | CASSLEQGAAYEQYF | few | TRBV11-2 | TRBD1 | 15 | TRBJ2-7
TGCAGTGCAAAACTAGCGATGGCTGAGCAGTTCTTC | CSAKLAMAEQFF | once | TRBV20-1 | TRBD2 | 12 | TRBJ2-1
TGTGCCAGCGCCCGGGACAGGGGAATTTCACCCCTCCACTTT | CASARDRGISPLHF | few | TRBV19 | TRBD1 | 14 | TRBJ1-6